Listed here are 21 T cell receptor beta chains from one sample, sequenced in a study of identical twins. TCRdb independently ran MiXCR on the 5' RACE reads; one entry per CDR3 protein. The sample yields a few hundred thousand distinct CDR3 sequences, about 9% seen once. The sample also formed part of further work on yellow fever vaccine responses in identical twins.

Sequencing was carried out using CD8+ T cells sorted from blood. These receptors were collected from a woman under 30 in good health.

The chain is built from TRBV4-3 and TRBJ2-3; 7 nucleotides line up with TRBD2. V trimming: 2 bases; J trimming: 0 bases; junction bases outside the gene matches: 8. The CDR3 contains 17 residues. Germline V lookup: CDR1 LGHNA, CDR2 YSLEER. Here the CDR3 DNA reads TGCGCCAGCAGCCAACTTTTAGCGGGTCCTAGCACAGATACGCAGTATTTT. This codes for CASSQLLAGPSTDTQYF.

This clonotype was detected only a few times. The rearrangement links TRBV15 to TRBJ2-1; D may correspond to TRBD1 or TRBD2 (5 bases each). Germline values: CDR1 LNHNV, CDR2 YYDKDF (reference sequence). Trimming pared 6 bases from V and 0 bases from J, leaving 6 bases between. There are 13 residues in the CDR3. CDR3 amino acids: CATRGTSYNEQFF. The CDR3 DNA sequence: TGTGCCACCAGAGGGACCTCCTACAATGAGCAGTTCTTC.

This sequence joins TRBV11-1 and TRBJ2-3; 7 positions agree with TRBD1. Looked up from germline, CDR1 is SGHAT and CDR2 is FQDESV (reference sequence). This CDR3 has 18 residues. V lost 6 bases, J lost 1 base, and 16 bases stayed unmatched. In nucleotides, the CDR3 is TGTGCCAGCAGAGATGGGACAGCCGTAAGGGTTGGCACAGATACGCAGTATTTT. Its protein product is CASRDGTAVRVGTDTQYF.

In its sample, this clonotype was seen many times. The chain is built from TRBV4-3 and TRBJ2-7, with 10 bases aligning to TRBD2. Germline V CDR1 and CDR2: LGHNA, YSLEER. V shed 3 bases and J 2 bases; nucleotides not matched to a gene: 4. The CDR3 totals 15 residues. CDR3 residues: CASSHRTSGAYEQYF. CDR3 coding DNA: TGCGCCAGCAGCCATAGGACTAGCGGAGCCTACGAGCAGTACTTC.

There are a few counts of this clonotype. Mismatch with germline at one junction end may stem from a read error. This chain joins TRBV12-3 or TRBV12-4 and TRBJ2-6; no reliable D call. This CDR3 is 15 amino acids long. CDR3 sequence: CASTLIQAGANVLTF. The CDR3 bases are TGTGCCAGCACTTTAATCCAAGCTGGGGCCAACGTCCTGACTTTC.

The chain employs TRBV20-1 and TRBJ2-1, with 8 bases aligning to TRBD2. Unmatched junction bases numbered 7, after V lost 1 base and J lost 8 bases. The CDR3 is 14 amino acids. Germline CDR1 reads DFQATT; CDR2 reads SNEGSKA (reference sequence). For the CDR3, the DNA is TGCAGTGCTAGAGTAAGCGGGAGTGCGTATGAGCAGTTCTTC. Translation gives CSARVSGSAYEQFF.

The chain uses TRBV28 and TRBJ2-5; 9 positions agree with TRBD2. With 5 bases clipped from V and 4 bases from J, the junction kept 5 bases outside the gene matches. This CDR3 comprises 14 residues. Germline V lookup: CDR1 MDHEN, CDR2 SYDVKM. CDR3 coding DNA: TGTGCCAGCAGTCGGGGGACTAGCCTAGAGACCCAGTACTTC. Amino acid sequence: CASSRGTSLETQYF.

This clonotype was recorded a few times. J is TRBJ2-7 and V is TRBV5-1; no firm D call. The V gene's germline CDR1 is SGHRS and CDR2 YFSETQ. The CDR3 has 16 amino acids. The V and J ends lost 0 bases and 1 base respectively, with 14 bases between them. In nucleotides, the CDR3 is TGCGCCAGCAGCTTGGAGCCGGGCGTAAGTTCCTACGAGCAGTACTTC. It encodes CASSLEPGVSSYEQYF.

This clonotype occurred a few times. The rearrangement links TRBV13 to TRBJ2-3; D is perhaps TRBD2 (5 bases). Germline V gene sequence: CDR1 PRHDT, CDR2 FYEKMQ (reference sequence). The CDR3 loop spans 14 amino acids. V lost 6 bases and J 2 bases, leaving 12 bases between the germline ends. The CDR3 bases are TGTGCCAGCAGTTCTCCCGGGAACACAGATACGCAGTATTTT. Translation: CASSSPGNTDTQYF.

This clonotype was picked up many times. The chain links TRBV4-1 to TRBJ1-1; D not certain. The CDR3 covers 13 residues. Germline V CDR1 and CDR2: MGHRA, YSYEKL. Trimming cost V 4 bases and J 3 bases, with 9 bases left between them. The CDR3 DNA sequence: TGCGCCAGCAGCCCGGGCGGCTACACTGAAGCTTTCTTT. Its translation is CASSPGGYTEAFF.

This clonotype was seen more than once but under ten times. V is TRBV27 and J is TRBJ2-3; 10 nucleotides agree with TRBD2. The germline CDR1 and CDR2 sequences are MNHEY and SMNVEV (reference sequence). The CDR3 length is 19 residues. J lost 1 base, V lost 3 bases, and 13 bases had no gene match. The DNA of the CDR3 is TGTGCCAGCAGTTTGTATATTAGCGGGAGGCTTCCTGGCACAGATACGCAGTATTTT. Its protein is CASSLYISGRLPGTDTQYF.

The sample holds a few counts of this clonotype. The rearrangement joins TRBV18 to TRBJ1-2; D gene uncertain. Germline V gene lookup returns CDR1 KGHSH and CDR2 LQKENI. V gave up 4 bases and J gave up 6 bases, with 21 bases separating them. The length of the CDR3 is 16 residues. In DNA, the CDR3 is TGTGCCAGCTCACAAGGATCGGGGTCCTTACCCGATGGCTACACCTTC. It translates to CASSQGSGSLPDGYTF.

The table lists this clonotype with a few counts. The V and J genes are TRBV28 and TRBJ1-2; 10 nucleotides agree with TRBD1. CDR3 length: 13 amino acids. CDR1 and CDR2 from the germline V gene are MDHEN and SYDVKM. The V and J ends lost 6 bases and 7 bases, in that order; junction bases with no gene match: 5. The CDR3 DNA is TGTGCCAGCAGCCACCGACAGGGGGCTGGCTACACCTTC. Its translation: CASSHRQGAGYTF.

The chain employs TRBV29-1 and TRBJ2-1; 9 bases are shared with TRBD2. The CDR3 has 15 amino acids. The germline V gene has CDR1 SQVTM and CDR2 ANQGSEA. The V segment lost 4 bases and the J segment 5 bases; nucleotides outside the gene matches: 9. The CDR3 DNA is TGCAGCGTTGGGTATAGCGGGAGATGGGACAATGAGCAGTTCTTC. This gives the protein CSVGYSGRWDNEQFF.

This clonotype was observed at least ten times. J is TRBJ1-5 and V is TRBV7-9, with unresolved D. Germline assignment: CDR1 SEHNR and CDR2 FQNEAQ (reference sequence). With 8 bases removed from V and 0 bases from J, the gap between germline ends came to 8 bases. The CDR3 is 13 amino acids. CDR3 bases: TGTGCCAGCGGGTCGGGTAGCAATCAGCCCCAGCATTTT. Amino acid sequence: CASGSGSNQPQHF.

This clonotype showed up many times. The genes are TRBV5-1 and TRBJ1-3; D is ambiguous. The CDR3 length is 16 residues. The V end was cut by 4 bases, the J end by 0 bases, with 14 bases between. Germline-derived CDR1 and CDR2 are SGHRS and YFSETQ. The CDR3: CASSDGIFPSGNTIYF. CDR3 in DNA: TGCGCCAGCAGCGACGGAATTTTCCCCTCTGGAAACACCATATATTTT. The entire variable domain, with the rest obtained from reference TRBV5-1 and TRBJ1-3, is as follows: KAGVTQTPRYLIKTRGQQVTLSCSPISGHRSVSWYQQTPGQGLQFLFEYFSETQRNKGNFPGRFSGRQFSNSRSEMNVSTLELGDSALYLCASSDGIFPSGNTIYFGEGSWLTVV.

The chain employs TRBV2 and TRBJ2-5, with TRBD2 matching 10 bases. CDR3 length: 14 amino acids. Germline V gene lookup returns CDR1 SNHLY and CDR2 FYNNEI. V lost 6 bases and J lost 2; bases outside the gene matches: 3. The DNA of the CDR3 is TGTGCCAGCAGGCAGACTAGCGGGCAAGAGACCCAGTACTTC. Translated, it gives CASRQTSGQETQYF.

This clonotype was found a few times. CDR3 region: CASSELHEQFF. The CDR3 DNA reads as TGCGCCAGCAGTGAGCTCCATGAGCAGTTCTTC. The J gene is TRBJ2-1, the V gene TRBV10-1; D call uncertain. V was shortened by 2 bases and J by 8 bases, with 4 bases between the two germline ends. The CDR3 is made up of 11 amino acids. Germline V gene sequence: CDR1 WNHNN, CDR2 SYGVQD (reference sequence).

This clonotype has only a few counts. V is TRBV15 and J is TRBJ1-2; TRBD1 might be the D (5 bases). This CDR3 is 14 amino acids long. Between the trimmed V and J ends, which lost 6 bases and 4 bases, there was a span of 15 bases. In germline, CDR1 is LNHNV, CDR2 YYDKDF (reference sequence). The CDR3 region is CATRDTGTLYGYTF. The CDR3, as DNA: TGTGCCACCAGGGATACCGGGACCCTCTATGGCTACACCTTC.

The chain has TRBV9 and TRBJ2-5, with 7 bases lining up with TRBD1. The CDR3 length is 15 residues. CDR1 is SGDLS, CDR2 YYNGEE, per germline. V trimming: 4 bases; J trimming: 5 bases; junction bases outside the gene matches: 11. The CDR3 bases are TGTGCCAGCAGCTCCCGACAGGGTGAGGAGGAGACCCAGTACTTC. Encoded protein: CASSSRQGEEETQYF.

In this sample, this clonotype turned up a few times. The V and J genes are TRBV5-1 and TRBJ2-2; D call uncertain. CDR1 is SGHRS and CDR2 is YFSETQ in the germline V gene. The CDR3 runs to 11 residues. V was pared by 4 bases and J by 9 bases, with 7 bases between. The CDR3 nucleotides are TGCGCCAGCAGCCCGAGCAGGGAGCTGTTTTTT. As protein: CASSPSRELFF.